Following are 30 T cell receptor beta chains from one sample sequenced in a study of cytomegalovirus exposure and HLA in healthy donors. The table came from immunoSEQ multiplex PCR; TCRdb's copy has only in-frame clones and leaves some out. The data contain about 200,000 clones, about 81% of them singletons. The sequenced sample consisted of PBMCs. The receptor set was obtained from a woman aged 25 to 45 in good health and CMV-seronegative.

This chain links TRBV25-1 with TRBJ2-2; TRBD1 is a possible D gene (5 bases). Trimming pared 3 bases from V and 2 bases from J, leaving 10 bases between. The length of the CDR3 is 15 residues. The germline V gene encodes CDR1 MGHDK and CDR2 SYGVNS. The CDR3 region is CASSDRVLNTGELFF. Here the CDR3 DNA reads TGTGCCAGCAGTGACAGGGTACTTAACACCGGGGAGCTGTTTTTT.

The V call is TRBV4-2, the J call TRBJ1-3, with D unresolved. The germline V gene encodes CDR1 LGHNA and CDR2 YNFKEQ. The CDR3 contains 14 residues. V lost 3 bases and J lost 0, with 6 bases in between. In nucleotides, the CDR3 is TGTGCCAGCAGCCAGCAGAACTCTGGAAACACCATATATTTT. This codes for CASSQQNSGNTIYF.

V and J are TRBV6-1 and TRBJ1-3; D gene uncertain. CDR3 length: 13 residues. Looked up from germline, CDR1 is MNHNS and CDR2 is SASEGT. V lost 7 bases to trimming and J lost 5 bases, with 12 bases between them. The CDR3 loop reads CASTLLSRNTIYF. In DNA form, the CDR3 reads TGTGCCAGCACTCTTCTTTCTCGAAACACCATATATTTT.

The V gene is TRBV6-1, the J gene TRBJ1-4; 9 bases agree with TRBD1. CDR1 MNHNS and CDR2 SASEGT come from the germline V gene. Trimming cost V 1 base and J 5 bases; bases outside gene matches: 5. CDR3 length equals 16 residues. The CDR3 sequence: CASSEGTGGGNEKLFF. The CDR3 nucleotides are TGTGCCAGCAGTGAAGGAACAGGGGGCGGAAATGAAAAACTGTTTTTT.

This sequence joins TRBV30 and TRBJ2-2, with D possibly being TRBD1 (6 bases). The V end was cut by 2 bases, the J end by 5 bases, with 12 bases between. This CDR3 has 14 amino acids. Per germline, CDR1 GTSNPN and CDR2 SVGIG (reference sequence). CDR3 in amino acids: CAWSIGRGTGELFF. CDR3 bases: TGTGCCTGGAGTATTGGCAGGGGTACCGGGGAGCTGTTTTTT. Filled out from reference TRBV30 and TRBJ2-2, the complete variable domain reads SQTIHQWPATLVQPVGSPLSLECTVEGTSNPNLYWYRQAAGRGLQLLFYSVGIGQISSEVPQNLSASRPQDRQFILSSKKLLLSDSGFYLCAWSIGRGTGELFFGEGSRLTVL.

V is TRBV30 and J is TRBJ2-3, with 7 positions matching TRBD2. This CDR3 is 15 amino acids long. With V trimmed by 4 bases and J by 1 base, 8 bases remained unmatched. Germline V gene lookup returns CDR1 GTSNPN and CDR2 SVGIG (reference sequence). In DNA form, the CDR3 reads TGTGCCTGGACCGCGACTAGCCGCCGCACAGATACGCAGTATTTT. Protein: CAWTATSRRTDTQYF.

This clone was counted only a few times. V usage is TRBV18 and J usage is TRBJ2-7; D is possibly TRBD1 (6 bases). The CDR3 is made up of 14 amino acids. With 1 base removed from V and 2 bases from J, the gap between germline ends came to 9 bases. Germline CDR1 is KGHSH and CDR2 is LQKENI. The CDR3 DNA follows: TGTGCCAGCTCACCACTCCCAGGGGCCTACGAGCAGTACTTC. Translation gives CASSPLPGAYEQYF. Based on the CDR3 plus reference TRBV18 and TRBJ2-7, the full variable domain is NAGVMQNPRHLVRRRGQEARLRCSPMKGHSHVYWYRQLPEEGLKFMVYLQKENIIDESGMPKERFSAEFPKEGPSILRIQQVVRGDSAAYFCASSPLPGAYEQYFGPGTRLTVT.

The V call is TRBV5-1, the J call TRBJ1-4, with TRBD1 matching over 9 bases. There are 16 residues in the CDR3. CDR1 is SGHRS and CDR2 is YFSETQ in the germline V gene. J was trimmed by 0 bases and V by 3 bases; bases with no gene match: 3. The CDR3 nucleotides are TGCGCCAGCAGCTCGACAGGGGGGGCAACTAATGAAAAACTGTTTTTT. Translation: CASSSTGGATNEKLFF.

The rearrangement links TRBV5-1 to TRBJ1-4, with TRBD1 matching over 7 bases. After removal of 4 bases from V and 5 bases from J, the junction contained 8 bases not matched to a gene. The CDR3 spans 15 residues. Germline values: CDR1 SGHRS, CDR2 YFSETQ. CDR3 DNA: TGCGCCAGCAGCCGACAGGGCCTGGAAAATGAAAAACTGTTTTTT. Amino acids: CASSRQGLENEKLFF. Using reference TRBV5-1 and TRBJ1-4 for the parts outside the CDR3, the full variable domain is KAGVTQTPRYLIKTRGQQVTLSCSPISGHRSVSWYQQTPGQGLQFLFEYFSETQRNKGNFPGRFSGRQFSNSRSEMNVSTLELGDSALYLCASSRQGLENEKLFFGSGTQLSVL.

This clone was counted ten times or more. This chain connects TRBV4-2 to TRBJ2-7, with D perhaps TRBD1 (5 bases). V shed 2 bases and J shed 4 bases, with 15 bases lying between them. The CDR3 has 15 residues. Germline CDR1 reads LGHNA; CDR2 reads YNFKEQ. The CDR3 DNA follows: TGTGCCAGCAGCCAACACTCCGACAGTCGGTACGAGCAGTACTTC. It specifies CASSQHSDSRYEQYF.

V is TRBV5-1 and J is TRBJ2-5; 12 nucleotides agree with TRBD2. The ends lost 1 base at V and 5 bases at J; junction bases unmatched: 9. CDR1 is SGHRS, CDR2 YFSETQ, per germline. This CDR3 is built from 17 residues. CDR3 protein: CASSLWLAGGPSETQYF. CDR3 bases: TGCGCCAGCAGCTTGTGGCTAGCGGGAGGGCCATCGGAGACCCAGTACTTC.

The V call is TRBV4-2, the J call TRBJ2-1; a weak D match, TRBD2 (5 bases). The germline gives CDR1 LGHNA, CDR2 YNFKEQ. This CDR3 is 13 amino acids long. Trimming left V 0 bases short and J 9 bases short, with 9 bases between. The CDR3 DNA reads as TGTGCCAGCAGCCAAGAGCGGGTGGGTGAGCAGTTCTTC. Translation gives CASSQERVGEQFF.

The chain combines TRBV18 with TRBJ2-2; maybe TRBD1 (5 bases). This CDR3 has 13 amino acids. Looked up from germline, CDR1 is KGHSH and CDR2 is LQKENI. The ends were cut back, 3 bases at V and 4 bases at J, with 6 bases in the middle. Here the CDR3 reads CASSPGPTGELFF. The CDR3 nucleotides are TGTGCCAGCTCACCGGGGCCCACCGGGGAGCTGTTTTTT. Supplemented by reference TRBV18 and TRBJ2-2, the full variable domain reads NAGVMQNPRHLVRRRGQEARLRCSPMKGHSHVYWYRQLPEEGLKFMVYLQKENIIDESGMPKERFSAEFPKEGPSILRIQQVVRGDSAAYFCASSPGPTGELFFGEGSRLTVL.

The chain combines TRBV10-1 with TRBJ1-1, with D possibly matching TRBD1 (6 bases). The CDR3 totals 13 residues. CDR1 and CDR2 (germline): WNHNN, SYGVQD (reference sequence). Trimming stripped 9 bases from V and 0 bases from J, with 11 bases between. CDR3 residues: CASSYRVNTEAFF. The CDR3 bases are TGCGCCAGTTCCTACAGGGTGAACACTGAAGCTTTCTTT.

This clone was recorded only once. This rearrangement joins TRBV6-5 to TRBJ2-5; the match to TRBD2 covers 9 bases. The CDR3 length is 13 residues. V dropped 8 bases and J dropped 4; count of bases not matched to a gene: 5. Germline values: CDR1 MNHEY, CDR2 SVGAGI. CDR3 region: CASGAGGVETQYF. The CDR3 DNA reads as TGTGCCAGCGGTGCGGGAGGGGTAGAGACCCAGTACTTC.

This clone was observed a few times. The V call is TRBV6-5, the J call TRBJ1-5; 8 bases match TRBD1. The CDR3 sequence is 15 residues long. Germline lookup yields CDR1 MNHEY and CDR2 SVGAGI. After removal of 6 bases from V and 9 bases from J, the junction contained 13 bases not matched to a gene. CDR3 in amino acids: CASSLGTGHRGPQHF. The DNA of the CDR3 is TGTGCCAGCAGCCTCGGGACAGGCCACAGGGGGCCCCAGCATTTT.

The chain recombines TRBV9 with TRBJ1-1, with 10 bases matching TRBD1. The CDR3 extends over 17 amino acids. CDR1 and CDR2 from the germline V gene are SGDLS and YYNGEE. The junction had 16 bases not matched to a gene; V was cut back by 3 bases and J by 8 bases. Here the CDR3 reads CASSAGRDRGLRGEAFF. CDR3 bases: TGTGCCAGCAGCGCCGGACGGGACAGGGGCCTTCGAGGGGAAGCTTTCTTT.

CDR3 residues: CASSWGDSEAFF. In DNA, the CDR3 is TGTGCCAGCAGTTGGGGGGACAGTGAAGCTTTCTTT. The gene calls are TRBV6-5 and TRBJ1-1; 7 bases fit TRBD1. With 4 bases clipped from V and 7 bases from J, the junction kept 3 bases outside the gene matches. CDR1 is MNHEY and CDR2 is SVGAGI in the germline V gene. The CDR3 covers 12 residues.

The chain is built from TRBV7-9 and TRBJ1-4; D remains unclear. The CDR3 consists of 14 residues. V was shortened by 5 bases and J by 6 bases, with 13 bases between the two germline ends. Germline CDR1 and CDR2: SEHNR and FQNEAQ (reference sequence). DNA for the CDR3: TGTGCCAGCAGCCTCCGGGAGCCCCATGAAAAACTGTTTTTT. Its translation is CASSLREPHEKLFF.

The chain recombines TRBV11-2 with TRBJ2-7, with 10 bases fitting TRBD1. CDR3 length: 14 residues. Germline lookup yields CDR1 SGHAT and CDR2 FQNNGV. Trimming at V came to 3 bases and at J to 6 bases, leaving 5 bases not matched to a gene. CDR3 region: CASSLFGTGVEQYF. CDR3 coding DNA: TGTGCCAGCAGCTTGTTCGGGACAGGGGTCGAGCAGTACTTC.

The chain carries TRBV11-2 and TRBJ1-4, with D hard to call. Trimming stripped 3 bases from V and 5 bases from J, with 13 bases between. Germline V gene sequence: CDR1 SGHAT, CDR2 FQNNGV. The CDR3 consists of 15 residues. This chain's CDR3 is CASSFVRGLNEKLFF. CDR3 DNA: TGTGCCAGCAGCTTTGTCCGGGGATTAAATGAAAAACTGTTTTTT.

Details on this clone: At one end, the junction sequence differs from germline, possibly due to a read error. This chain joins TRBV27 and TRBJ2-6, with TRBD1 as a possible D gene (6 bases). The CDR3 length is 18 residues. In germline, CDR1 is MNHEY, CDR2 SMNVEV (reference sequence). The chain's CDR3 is CATSALQGSLSGANVLTF. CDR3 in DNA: TGTGCCACCAGTGCCTTACAGGGCTCCCTTTCTGGGGCCAACGTCCTGACTTTC.

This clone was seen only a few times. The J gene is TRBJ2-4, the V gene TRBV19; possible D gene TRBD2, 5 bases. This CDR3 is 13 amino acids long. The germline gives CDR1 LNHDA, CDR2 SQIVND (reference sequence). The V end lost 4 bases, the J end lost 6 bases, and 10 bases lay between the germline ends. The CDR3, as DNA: TGTGCCAGTAGTAGTCTCGGGGTAAACATTCAGTACTTC. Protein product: CASSSLGVNIQYF.

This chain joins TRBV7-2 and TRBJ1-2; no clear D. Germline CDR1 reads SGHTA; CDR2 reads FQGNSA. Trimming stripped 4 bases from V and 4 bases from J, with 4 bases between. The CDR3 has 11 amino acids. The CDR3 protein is CASSSLYGYTF. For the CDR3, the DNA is TGTGCCAGCAGCTCCCTCTATGGCTACACCTTC.

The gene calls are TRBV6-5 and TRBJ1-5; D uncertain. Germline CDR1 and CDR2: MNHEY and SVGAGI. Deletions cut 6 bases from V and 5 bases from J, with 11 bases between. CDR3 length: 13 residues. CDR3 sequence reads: CASRSGGHQPQHF. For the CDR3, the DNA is TGTGCCAGCAGGTCCGGAGGGCATCAGCCCCAGCATTTT.

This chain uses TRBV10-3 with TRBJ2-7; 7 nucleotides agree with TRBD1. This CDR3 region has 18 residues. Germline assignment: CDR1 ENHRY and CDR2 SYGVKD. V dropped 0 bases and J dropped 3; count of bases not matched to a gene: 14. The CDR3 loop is CAISESPPVGQALYEQYF. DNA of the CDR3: TGTGCCATCAGTGAGTCTCCCCCCGTCGGACAGGCTCTCTACGAGCAGTACTTC.

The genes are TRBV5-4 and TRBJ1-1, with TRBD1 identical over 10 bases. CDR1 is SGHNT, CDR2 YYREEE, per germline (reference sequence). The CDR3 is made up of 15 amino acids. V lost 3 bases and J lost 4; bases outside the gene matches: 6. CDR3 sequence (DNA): TGTGCCAGCAGCTGGGGACAGGGGCCGGGCACTGAAGCTTTCTTT. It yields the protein CASSWGQGPGTEAFF.

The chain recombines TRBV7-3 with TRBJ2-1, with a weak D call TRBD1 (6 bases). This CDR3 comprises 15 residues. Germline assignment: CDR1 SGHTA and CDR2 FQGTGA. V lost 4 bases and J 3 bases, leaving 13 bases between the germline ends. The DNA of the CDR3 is TGTGCCAGCAGCTCTAACGGACAGATCTACAATGAGCAGTTCTTC. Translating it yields CASSSNGQIYNEQFF.

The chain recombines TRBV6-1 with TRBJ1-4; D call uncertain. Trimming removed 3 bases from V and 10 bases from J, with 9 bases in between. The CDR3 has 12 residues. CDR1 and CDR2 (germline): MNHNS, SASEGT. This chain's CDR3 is CASSDVTRKLFF. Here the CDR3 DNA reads TGTGCCAGCAGTGACGTCACAAGAAAACTGTTTTTT.

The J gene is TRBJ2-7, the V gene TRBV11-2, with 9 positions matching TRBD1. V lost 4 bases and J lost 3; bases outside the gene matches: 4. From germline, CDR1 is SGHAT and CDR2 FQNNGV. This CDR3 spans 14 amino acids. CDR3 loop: CASSSGQGNYEQYF. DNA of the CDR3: TGTGCCAGCAGCTCCGGACAGGGGAACTACGAGCAGTACTTC.